This TCR beta chain was recorded in a study of OX40 agonist ivuxolimab in advanced cancers. About the research overall: Patients achieving partial responses numbered three: one hepatocellular carcinoma case and two cutaneous melanoma cases. Study findings and constraints: The antigens recognized by the expanded peripheral T cells, that is their antigen specificity, were not determined. Blood T cells, both CD4+ and CD8+, expanded clonally by week 6 at 0.1 to 3.0 mg/kg. In CD8+ T cells, expanded clones were on average more numerous than in CD4+.

Sequencing was performed with immunoSEQ multiplex PCR; in TCRdb, only in-frame clones are kept and a portion is missing. Of 65,000 to 75,000 clones in the sample, about 88% were seen once. The CDR3 totals 16 residues. CDR1 and CDR2 from the germline V gene are SNHLY and FYNNEI. V trimming: 0 bases; J trimming: 4 bases; junction bases outside the gene matches: 7. As for this clone: Its antigen is not known.

The sequence was collected from an adult with an advanced solid tumor such as melanoma, head and neck, liver or kidney cancer. The V gene is TRBV2, the J gene TRBJ2-3; 7 positions match TRBD2. Material: CD4+ or CD8+ T cells sorted from blood, obtained in a trial of the OX40 agonist ivuxolimab. DNA for the CDR3: TGTGCCAGCAGTGAAGCTGGGCGGGAGCTCGCAGATACGCAGTATTTT. As protein: CASSEAGRELADTQYF. Based on the CDR3 plus reference TRBV2 and TRBJ2-3, the full variable domain is EPEVTQTPSHQVTQMGQEVILRCVPISNHLYFYWYRQILGQKVEFLVSFYNNEISEKSEIFDDQFSVERPDGSNFTLKIRSTKLEDSAMYFCASSEAGRELADTQYFGPGTRLTVL.